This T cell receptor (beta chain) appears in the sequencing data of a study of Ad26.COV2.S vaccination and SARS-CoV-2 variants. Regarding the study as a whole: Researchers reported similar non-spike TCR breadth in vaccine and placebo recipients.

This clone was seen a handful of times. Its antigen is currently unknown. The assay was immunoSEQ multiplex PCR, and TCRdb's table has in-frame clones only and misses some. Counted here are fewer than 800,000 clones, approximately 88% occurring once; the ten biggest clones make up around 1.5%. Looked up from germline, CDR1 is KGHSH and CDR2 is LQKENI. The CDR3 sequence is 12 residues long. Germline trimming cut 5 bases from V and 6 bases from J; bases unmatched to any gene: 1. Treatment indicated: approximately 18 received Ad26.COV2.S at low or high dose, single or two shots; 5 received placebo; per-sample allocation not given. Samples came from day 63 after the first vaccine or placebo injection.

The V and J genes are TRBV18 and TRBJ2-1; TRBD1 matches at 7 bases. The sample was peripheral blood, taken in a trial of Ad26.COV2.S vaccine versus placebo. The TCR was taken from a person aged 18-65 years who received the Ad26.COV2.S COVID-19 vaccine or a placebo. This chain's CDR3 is CASSRGLNEQFF. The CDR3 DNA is TGTGCCAGCTCAAGGGGGCTCAATGAGCAGTTCTTC.